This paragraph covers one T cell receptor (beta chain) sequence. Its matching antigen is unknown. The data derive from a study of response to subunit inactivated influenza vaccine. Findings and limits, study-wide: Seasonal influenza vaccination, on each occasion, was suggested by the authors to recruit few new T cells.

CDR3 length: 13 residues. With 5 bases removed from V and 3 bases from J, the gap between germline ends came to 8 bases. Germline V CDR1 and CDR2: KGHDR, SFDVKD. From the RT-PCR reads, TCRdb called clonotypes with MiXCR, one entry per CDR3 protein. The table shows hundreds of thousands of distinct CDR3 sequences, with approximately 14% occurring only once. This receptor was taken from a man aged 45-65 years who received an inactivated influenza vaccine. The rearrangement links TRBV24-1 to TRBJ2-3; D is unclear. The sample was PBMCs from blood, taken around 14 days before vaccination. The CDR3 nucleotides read TGTGCCACCAGTGTTTCAGGAACAGATACGCAGTATTTT. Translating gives CATSVSGTDTQYF.